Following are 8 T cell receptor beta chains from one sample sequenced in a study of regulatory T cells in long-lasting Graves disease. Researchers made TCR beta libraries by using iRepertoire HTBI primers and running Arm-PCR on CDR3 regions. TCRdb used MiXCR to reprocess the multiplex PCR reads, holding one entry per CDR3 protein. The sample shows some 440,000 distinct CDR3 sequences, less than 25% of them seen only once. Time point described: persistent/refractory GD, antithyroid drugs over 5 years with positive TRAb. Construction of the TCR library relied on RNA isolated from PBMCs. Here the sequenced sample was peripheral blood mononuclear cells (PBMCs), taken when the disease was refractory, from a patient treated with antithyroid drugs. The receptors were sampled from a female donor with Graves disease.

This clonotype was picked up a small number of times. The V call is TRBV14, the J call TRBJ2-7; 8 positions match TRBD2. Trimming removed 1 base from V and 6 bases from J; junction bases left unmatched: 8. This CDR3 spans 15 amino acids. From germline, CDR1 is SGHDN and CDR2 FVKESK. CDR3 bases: TGTGCCAGCAGCCAAGTGGGGACTAGTCTGTCCGAGCAGTACTTC. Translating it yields CASSQVGTSLSEQYF.

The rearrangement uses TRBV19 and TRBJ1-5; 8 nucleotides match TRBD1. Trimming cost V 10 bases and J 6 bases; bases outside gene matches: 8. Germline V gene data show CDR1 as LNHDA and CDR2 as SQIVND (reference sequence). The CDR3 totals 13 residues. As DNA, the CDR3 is TGTGCCACATCAGACAGGGGCGGTCAGCCCCAGCATTTT. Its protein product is CATSDRGGQPQHF. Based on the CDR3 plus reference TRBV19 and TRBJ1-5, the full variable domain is DGGITQSPKYLFRKEGQNVTLSCEQNLNHDAMYWYRQDPGQGLRLIYYSQIVNDFQKGDIAEGYSVSREKKESFPLTVTSAQKNPTAFYLCATSDRGGQPQHFGDGTRLSIL.

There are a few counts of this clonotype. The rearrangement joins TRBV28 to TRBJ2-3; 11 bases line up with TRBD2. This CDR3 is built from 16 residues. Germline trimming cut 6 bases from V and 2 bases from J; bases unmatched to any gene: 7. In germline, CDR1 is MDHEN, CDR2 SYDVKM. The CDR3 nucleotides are TGTGCCAGCAGCCAAACTAGCGGGGGAGTCACAGATACGCAGTATTTT. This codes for CASSQTSGGVTDTQYF.

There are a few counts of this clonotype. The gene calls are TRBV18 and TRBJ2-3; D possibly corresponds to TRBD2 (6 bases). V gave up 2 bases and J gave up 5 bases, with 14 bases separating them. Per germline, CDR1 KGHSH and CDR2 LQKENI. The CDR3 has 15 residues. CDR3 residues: CASSPGGTRGDTQYF. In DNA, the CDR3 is TGTGCCAGCTCACCAGGCGGGACGAGGGGAGATACGCAGTATTTT.

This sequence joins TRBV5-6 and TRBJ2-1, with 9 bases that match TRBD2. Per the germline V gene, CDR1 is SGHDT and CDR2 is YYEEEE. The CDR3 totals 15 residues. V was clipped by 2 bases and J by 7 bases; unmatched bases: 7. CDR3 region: CASSFGGRAPNEQFF. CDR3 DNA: TGTGCCAGCAGCTTCGGCGGGAGGGCCCCTAATGAGCAGTTCTTC.

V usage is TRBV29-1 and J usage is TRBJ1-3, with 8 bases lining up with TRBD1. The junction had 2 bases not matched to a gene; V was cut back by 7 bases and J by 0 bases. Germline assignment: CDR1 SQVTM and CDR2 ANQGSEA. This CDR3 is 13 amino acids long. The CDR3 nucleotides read TGCAGCGGACAGGGGACCTCTGGAAACACCATATATTTT. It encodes CSGQGTSGNTIYF.

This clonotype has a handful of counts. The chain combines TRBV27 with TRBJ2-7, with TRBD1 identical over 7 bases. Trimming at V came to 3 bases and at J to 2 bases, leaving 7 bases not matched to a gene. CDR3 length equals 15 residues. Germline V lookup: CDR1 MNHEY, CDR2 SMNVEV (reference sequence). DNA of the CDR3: TGTGCCAGCAGTTTTTCCGGGACAGCCGCCTACGAGCAGTACTTC. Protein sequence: CASSFSGTAAYEQYF.

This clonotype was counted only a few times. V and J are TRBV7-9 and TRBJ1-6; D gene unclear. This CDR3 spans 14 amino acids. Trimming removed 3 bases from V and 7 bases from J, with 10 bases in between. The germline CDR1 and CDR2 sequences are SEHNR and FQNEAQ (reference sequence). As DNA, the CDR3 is TGTGCCAGCAGCTTCTCGCCTACGAATTCACCCCTCCACTTT. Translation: CASSFSPTNSPLHF.